This is a list of T cell receptor beta chains from one sample in a study of blood T cell repertoires in COVID-19. The method was immunoSEQ multiplex PCR; TCRdb's version includes in-frame clones alone and lacks a portion of them. The data show approximately 230,000 clones, over 75% seen once. What was sequenced was PBMCs or T cells enriched from blood (not recorded which). These receptors were obtained from a man between 18 and 35 years old who had recovered from COVID-19. The CDR3 runs from the conserved cysteine through the conserved F or W. A D gene is named only where the DNA matches it firmly.

V gene: TRBV5-1; D gene: TRBD1; J gene: TRBJ1-3; CDR3 DNA: TGCGCCAGCAGCGTGGGACAGTCTGGAAACACCATATATTTT; CDR3 protein: CASSVGQSGNTIYF
V gene: TRBV6-5; D gene: -; J gene: TRBJ2-3; CDR3 DNA: TGTGCCAGCAGCTACAGGGAGAAGGCAGATACGCAGTATTTT; CDR3 protein: CASSYREKADTQYF
V gene: TRBV13; D gene: TRBD2; J gene: TRBJ2-7; CDR3 DNA: TGTGCCAGCAGCTTAAGTGGACTAGCGGGAGGACAATCCTACGAGCAGTACTTC; CDR3 protein: CASSLSGLAGGQSYEQYF
V gene: TRBV6-1; D gene: -; J gene: TRBJ2-3; CDR3 DNA: TGTGCCAGCAGTGAAGTAGGGCAGGGGACAGATACGCAGTATTTT; CDR3 protein: CASSEVGQGTDTQYF
V gene: TRBV19; D gene: TRBD2; J gene: TRBJ2-7; CDR3 DNA: TGTGCCAGTAGTAAAAGGACTAGCGGGGACTACGAGCAGTACTTC; CDR3 protein: CASSKRTSGDYEQYF
V gene: TRBV27; D gene: TRBD1; J gene: TRBJ2-3; CDR3 DNA: TGTGCCAGCCGTCCCCGGGACAGGGTCACAGATACGCAGTATTTT; CDR3 protein: CASRPRDRVTDTQYF
V gene: TRBV3-1/TRBV3-2; D gene: -; J gene: TRBJ1-1; CDR3 DNA: TGTGCCAGCAGCCAAGTTCCAGGAGGCAATAACACTGAAGCTTTCTTT; CDR3 protein: CASSQVPGGNNTEAFF
V gene: TRBV7-2; D gene: -; J gene: TRBJ1-5; CDR3 DNA: TGTGCCAGCAGCTTAGTGCCGGGGCAGCCCCAGCATTTT; CDR3 protein: CASSLVPGQPQHF
V gene: TRBV5-3; D gene: -; J gene: TRBJ1-2; CDR3 DNA: TGTGCCAGAAGCTTCTCACGGGGGTTGGCCGGGCTCGGCTATGGCTACACCTTC; CDR3 protein: CARSFSRGLAGLGYGYTF
V gene: TRBV7-8; D gene: -; J gene: TRBJ1-2; CDR3 DNA: TGTGCCAGCAGCTTAGGACAACCTAACTATGGCTACACCTTC; CDR3 protein: CASSLGQPNYGYTF